This TCR beta chain was observed in a study of T cell responses to AZD1222 COVID-19 vaccine. Trimming removed 0 bases from V and 2 bases from J, with 11 bases in between. The CDR3 totals 15 residues. From germline, CDR1 is MNHNS and CDR2 SASEGT. The protocol was immunoSEQ multiplex PCR, while the TCRdb copy is restricted to in-frame clones and leaves out a portion. The table lists 200,000 to 250,000 clones, 85% to 95% of them singletons. Sequenced here: peripheral blood, sampled on day 0 of MenACWY control vaccination. This TCR came from an adult in good health. The rearrangement uses TRBV6-1 and TRBJ2-7; no clear D. The CDR3 here is CASSEARTAAYEQYF. The CDR3 region has the DNA TGTGCCAGCAGTGAAGCGCGGACGGCAGCCTACGAGCAGTACTTC.